These T cell receptor beta chains were read from a single sample in a study of regulatory T cells in long-lasting Graves disease. In TCRdb, the multiplex PCR reads were re-called with MiXCR into one record per CDR3 protein. The table lists about 340,000 distinct CDR3 sequences, around 20% of them singletons. This specimen consisted of peripheral blood mononuclear cells (PBMCs), obtained when the disease was refractory, from a patient treated with antithyroid drugs. These receptors came from a female donor with Graves disease. Both conserved end residues are part of each CDR3. D genes are given only for firm matches. A clone size is listed for some rows: how often the clone was seen (once, few, many), or a class if it is expanded.

few	.	TRBV5-1	TRBJ2-2	TGCGCCAGCAGCGCGGGACAGTACACCGGGGAGCTGTTTTTT	CASSAGQYTGELFF
many	.	TRBV12-3/TRBV12-4	TRBJ2-7	TGTGCCAGCAGTTTAGCGGTCAGGGTCGGCGAGCAGTACTTC	CASSLAVRVGEQYF
few	.	TRBV20-1	TRBJ1-6	TGCAGTGCTAGATCGGGCCCGTCGGGCTCACCCCTCCACTTT	CSARSGPSGSPLHF
few	TRBD1	TRBV5-6	TRBJ1-1	TGTGCCAGCAGCTTGGCAGGGGGTGGTCCTGAAGCTTTCTTT	CASSLAGGGPEAFF
many	.	TRBV6-1	TRBJ2-7	TGTGCCAGCAGCCCCCGGGGTTCCGGCTACATCCCCCTCTCCTACGAGCAGTACTTC	CASSPRGSGYIPLSYEQYF
.	TRBD1	TRBV9	TRBJ2-2	TGTGCCAGCAGCGCCGGACAGGTGAACGGGGAGCTGTTTTTT	CASSAGQVNGELFF
few	.	TRBV18	TRBJ2-5	TGTGCCAGCTCAGCCACCCTCACGACCAGCCAAGGGGAGACCCAGTACTTC	CASSATLTTSQGETQYF
many	.	TRBV2	TRBJ1-6	TGTGCCAGCAGTCGGGAGACCTCTAATTCACCCCTCCACTTT	CASSRETSNSPLHF
many	.	TRBV7-2	TRBJ1-1	TGTGCCAGCAGCTTAGCCGGAACAGATAACACTGAAGCTTTCTTT	CASSLAGTDNTEAFF
.	.	TRBV12-3/TRBV12-4	TRBJ2-5	TGTGCCAGCAGTCCCCCTAGCCTCGGTGAGACCCAGTACTTC	CASSPPSLGETQYF
many	TRBD1	TRBV3-1	TRBJ2-7	TGTGCCAGCAGCTACACAGGGGACGACGAGCAGTACTTC	CASSYTGDDEQYF
.	.	TRBV20-1	TRBJ1-1	TGCAGTGCTCGTAGACCGTCCTCGAACACTGAAGCTTTCTTT	CSARRPSSNTEAFF
many	.	TRBV6-1	TRBJ2-7	TGTGCCAGCAGTGGAAGCTCCCTGAGCTCCTACGAGCAGTACTTC	CASSGSSLSSYEQYF
few	.	TRBV2	TRBJ2-3	TGTGCCAGCAGTGAAAAGTCCTTGTTCACAGATACGCAGTATTTT	CASSEKSLFTDTQYF
.	.	TRBV20-1	TRBJ1-3	TGCAGTTCCTCGGGTTGCTGGGACACCATATATTTT	CSSSGCWDTIYF